The T cell receptor (beta chain) under discussion was sequenced for a study of blood T cell repertoires in COVID-19. This CDR3 has 13 residues. Germline V CDR1 and CDR2: MNHEY, SMNVEV (reference sequence). V dropped 5 bases and J dropped 4 bases, with 11 bases sitting between them. Assay: immunoSEQ multiplex PCR; the TCRdb copy retains only in-frame clones and omits some. The data hold over 350,000 clones, with around 90% observed a single time. Recruitment covered about two dozen US areas and drew participants whose ages spanned roughly 18 to 95 years. Symptom resolution, clearance, or two negative PCRs marked donors in Cohort 3 as recovered.

The sequenced material came from PBMCs or T cells enriched from blood (not recorded which). The rearrangement links TRBV27 to TRBJ1-2; D not certain. The receptor's source is a woman younger than 35 who had recovered from COVID-19. The CDR3 DNA follows: TGTGCCAGCAGTGGGAGTCCCATCTATGGCTACACCTTC. Its protein product is CASSGSPIYGYTF.